The 27 T cell receptor beta chains presented below share a single source sample, sequenced in a study of CD8 T cells in Susac syndrome. With random hexamers, about 0.5 to 1 ug RNA was reverse transcribed. TCRdb passed the immunoSEQ multiplex PCR reads through MiXCR, listing each CDR3 protein once. The sample has about 200,000 distinct CDR3 sequences, around 95% seen once. The specimen sequenced was CD4+ T cells from PBMCs. The receptors come from a human donor in good health.

V is TRBV27 and J is TRBJ2-7; D remains ambiguous. CDR1 is MNHEY, CDR2 SMNVEV, per germline (reference sequence). This CDR3 has 15 amino acids. V gave up 6 bases and J gave up 0 bases, with 15 bases separating them. CDR3 nucleotide sequence: TGTGCCAGCAGCCGGGCAGAGTCTAGCTCCTACGAGCAGTACGTC. This translates into CASSRAESSSYEQYV.

This chain uses TRBV7-2 with TRBJ2-1; D is uncertain. The CDR3 is 13 residues long. CDR1 and CDR2 from the germline V gene are SGHTA and FQGNSA. V lost 1 base to trimming and J lost 4 bases, with 5 bases between them. CDR3: CASSLERYNEQFF. The CDR3 coding sequence is TGTGCCAGCAGCTTAGAGAGATACAATGAGCAGTTCTTC.

The chain is built from TRBV20-1 and TRBJ2-3, with D perhaps matching TRBD1 (6 bases). Trimming took 6 bases from V and 10 from J, leaving 14 bases between them. This CDR3 region has 11 residues. CDR1 and CDR2 (germline): DFQATT, SNEGSKA (reference sequence). The CDR3 DNA reads TGCAGTGCCAAATTGGGGGCCTCGCAGTATTTT. Translating gives CSAKLGASQYF.

The rearrangement links TRBV4-3 to TRBJ1-5; 11 bases are a match to TRBD1. Germline values: CDR1 LGHNA, CDR2 YSLEER. V lost 3 bases and J lost 8; bases outside the gene matches: 12. This CDR3 has 17 amino acids. The CDR3 spells CASSHSLGTGGVEPQHF. As DNA, the CDR3 is TGCGCCAGCAGCCATTCCCTAGGGACAGGGGGGGTTGAGCCCCAGCATTTT.

This chain connects TRBV7-2 to TRBJ1-5, with D maybe TRBD1 (6 bases). Trimming took 5 bases from V and 7 from J, leaving 12 bases between them. Germline V gives CDR1 SGHTA, CDR2 FQGNSA. The CDR3 runs 13 residues. CDR3 sequence reads: CASSPWTDQPQHF. The CDR3 DNA reads TGTGCCAGCAGCCCTTGGACAGACCAGCCCCAGCATTTT.

The chain has TRBV12-3 or TRBV12-4 and TRBJ2-6, with D hard to call. The CDR3 totals 16 residues. Trimming shortened V by 5 bases and J by 4 bases, and 15 bases separated the two germline ends. The CDR3 DNA sequence: TGTGCCAGCAGTCCAGCCTTTGGGTTCGGGGCCAACGTCCTGACTTTC. Encoded protein: CASSPAFGFGANVLTF.

The J gene is TRBJ1-2, the V gene TRBV25-1; D perhaps matches TRBD1 (5 bases). The CDR3 covers 14 residues. V was cut by 4 bases and J by 8 bases, with 17 bases left in between. In germline, CDR1 is MGHDK, CDR2 SYGVNS. CDR3 loop: CASSAPGLPGGYTF. The CDR3, as DNA: TGTGCCAGCAGTGCCCCGGGGCTTCCGGGGGGCTACACCTTC.

This sequence joins TRBV9 and TRBJ1-2; D perhaps matches TRBD1 (5 bases). V was clipped by 4 bases and J by 4 bases, with 14 bases between them. Germline V gene sequence: CDR1 SGDLS, CDR2 YYNGEE. CDR3 length: 14 amino acids. The CDR3 sequence: CASSLFGDLYGYTF. The CDR3 DNA follows: TGTGCCAGCAGCCTTTTCGGGGACCTCTATGGCTACACCTTC.

The chain couples TRBV20-1 to TRBJ2-1, with 8 bases identical to TRBD2. The CDR3 extends over 14 amino acids. The ends lost 6 bases at V and 8 bases at J; junction bases unmatched: 12. The germline gives CDR1 DFQATT, CDR2 SNEGSKA (reference sequence). The CDR3 DNA follows: TGCAGTGCGCTCCCGGGACTAGGGAGGCATGAGCAGTTCTTC. It codes for CSALPGLGRHEQFF.

The chain joins TRBV20-1 to TRBJ1-2, with D perhaps TRBD1 (5 bases). Germline assignment: CDR1 DFQATT and CDR2 SNEGSKA (reference sequence). Trimming cost V 5 bases and J 0 bases, with 19 bases left between them. The CDR3 contains 16 residues. CDR3 loop: CSAAPLARGANYGYTF. CDR3 sequence (DNA): TGCAGTGCTGCCCCCCTCGCAAGGGGAGCTAACTATGGCTACACCTTC.

The chain joins TRBV3-1 to TRBJ2-4; D possibly corresponds to TRBD2 (6 bases). The CDR3 totals 16 residues. Trimming removed 0 bases at V and 0 bases at J, with 9 bases between. The germline V gene has CDR1 LGHDT and CDR2 YNNKEL (reference sequence). This chain's CDR3 is CASSQDLGLAKNIQYF. The CDR3 nucleotides are TGTGCCAGCAGCCAAGATCTGGGACTAGCCAAAAACATTCAGTACTTC.

V usage is TRBV9 and J usage is TRBJ2-5; D might be TRBD1 (6 bases). CDR1 and CDR2 from the germline V gene are SGDLS and YYNGEE. V was cut by 0 bases and J by 3 bases, with 9 bases left in between. The CDR3 contains 14 residues. In nucleotides, the CDR3 is TGTGCCAGCAGCGTAGGTCCAGGGGAAGAGACCCAGTACTTC. This codes for CASSVGPGEETQYF.

The V and J genes are TRBV3-1 and TRBJ2-2, with D tentatively TRBD2 (5 bases). The germline gives CDR1 LGHDT, CDR2 YNNKEL (reference sequence). This CDR3 spans 15 amino acids. V lost 4 bases, J lost 12 bases, and 21 bases lay in between. The CDR3 reads CASSLGRSPGSKLFF. CDR3 in DNA: TGTGCCAGCAGCCTAGGGAGATCACCGGGTTCGAAGCTGTTTTTT.

This clonotype was seen a handful of times. The junction differs from germline at one of its ends, possibly a read error. This chain connects TRBV7-7 to TRBJ2-5; 13 nucleotides align to TRBD2. The V gene's germline CDR1 is SSHAT and CDR2 FNYEAQ (reference sequence). The CDR3 extends over 16 amino acids. CDR3 in DNA: TGTGCTAGCAGCTCAGGACTAGCGGGAGATCAAGAGACCCAGTACTTC. Amino acids: CASSSGLAGDQETQYF.

The V gene is TRBV2, the J gene TRBJ1-5, with 10 bases lining up with TRBD1. J gave up 7 bases and V 5 bases, and 5 bases lay outside the gene matches. The CDR3 length is 14 residues. The V gene's germline CDR1 is SNHLY and CDR2 FYNNEI. This CDR3 is CASSRQGARQPQHF. In DNA form, the CDR3 reads TGTGCCAGCAGTCGACAGGGGGCAAGGCAGCCCCAGCATTTT.

V is TRBV20-1 and J is TRBJ1-5; no clear D. The germline CDR1 and CDR2 sequences are DFQATT and SNEGSKA (reference sequence). V dropped 1 base and J dropped 9 bases, with 10 bases sitting between them. The length of the CDR3 is 12 residues. The CDR3: CSARVLGGPQHF. CDR3 sequence (DNA): TGCAGTGCTAGAGTTTTGGGTGGGCCCCAGCATTTT.

This chain joins TRBV27 and TRBJ1-1; a weak D match, TRBD1 (6 bases). V lost 2 bases and J 1 base, leaving 8 bases between the germline ends. Germline values: CDR1 MNHEY, CDR2 SMNVEV (reference sequence). The CDR3 loop spans 14 amino acids. In DNA form, the CDR3 reads TGTGCCAGCAGTTTAAGGGACAAGAACACTGAAGCTTTCTTT. Protein sequence: CASSLRDKNTEAFF.

The gene calls are TRBV20-1 and TRBJ1-2, with TRBD1 matching 9 bases. Per germline, CDR1 DFQATT and CDR2 SNEGSKA (reference sequence). The CDR3 is 15 residues long. After removal of 6 bases from V and 7 bases from J, the junction contained 15 bases not matched to a gene. The CDR3 bases are TGCAGTGCCACCTATACAGGGGGCGCACGTACTGGCTACACCTTC. Amino acid sequence: CSATYTGGARTGYTF.

V and J are TRBV6-5 and TRBJ1-2, with D unclear. The CDR3 is made up of 16 amino acids. V lost 2 bases, J lost 3 bases, and 16 bases lay in between. Germline V CDR1 and CDR2: MNHEY, SVGAGI. CDR3 sequence (DNA): TGTGCCAGCAGTTACACCCAAATAGACCGGGACTATGGCTACACCTTC. Translated, it gives CASSYTQIDRDYGYTF.

This clonotype was picked up one time. V is TRBV29-1 and J is TRBJ2-6; D may be TRBD1 (5 bases). Germline CDR1 is SQVTM and CDR2 is ANQGSEA. This CDR3 is 13 amino acids long. Trimming took off 6 bases at V and 1 base at J, with 7 bases between the two ends. The CDR3 bases are TGCAGCGTGCAGGGATCTGGGGCCAACGTCCTGACTTTC. Translated, it gives CSVQGSGANVLTF.

The chain combines TRBV5-4 with TRBJ1-1, with D unclear. Trimming pared 4 bases from V and 4 bases from J, leaving 11 bases between. CDR1 is SGHNT and CDR2 is YYREEE in the germline V gene (reference sequence). The CDR3 contains 13 residues. Written as DNA, the CDR3 is TGTGCCAGCAGCGCTACCCTGTCCACTGAAGCTTTCTTT. It encodes CASSATLSTEAFF.

The V and J genes are TRBV28 and TRBJ2-1; 11 bases map to TRBD2. Trimming cost V 3 bases and J 6 bases; bases outside gene matches: 4. This CDR3 has 15 residues. Per the germline V gene, CDR1 is MDHEN and CDR2 is SYDVKM. CDR3 in DNA: TGTGCCAGCAGTTTGCGAACTAGCGGGAGCAATGAGCAGTTCTTC. It encodes CASSLRTSGSNEQFF.

This CDR3 reads CASGQLTANYGYTF. DNA for the CDR3: TGTGCCAGCGGACAGCTAACGGCTAACTATGGCTACACCTTC. This chain links TRBV6-1 with TRBJ1-2; maybe TRBD1 (6 bases). CDR1 is MNHNS, CDR2 SASEGT, per germline. The CDR3 runs to 14 residues. Trimming pared 8 bases from V and 0 bases from J, leaving 13 bases between.

The chain joins TRBV2 to TRBJ1-5, with D perhaps matching TRBD1 (6 bases). This CDR3 contains 13 residues. Per germline, CDR1 SNHLY and CDR2 FYNNEI. V was trimmed by 7 bases and J by 0 bases, leaving 7 bases between them. The CDR3 nucleotides are TGTGCCAGCAAGGGGGATAGCAATCAGCCCCAGCATTTT. Amino acids: CASKGDSNQPQHF.

This sequence joins TRBV5-1 and TRBJ2-3, with TRBD2 matching 7 bases. Looked up from germline, CDR1 is SGHRS and CDR2 is YFSETQ. The CDR3 has 14 amino acids. After removal of 6 bases from V and 2 bases from J, the junction contained 6 bases not matched to a gene. Here the CDR3 reads CASTRAGYTDTQYF. The DNA for the CDR3 is TGCGCCAGCACCCGAGCGGGGTACACAGATACGCAGTATTTT.

J is TRBJ2-3 and V is TRBV29-1; D may be TRBD1 or TRBD2 (5 bases each). Per the germline V gene, CDR1 is SQVTM and CDR2 is ANQGSEA. Trimming shortened V by 2 bases and J by 4 bases, and 7 bases separated the two germline ends. The CDR3 has 12 amino acids. CDR3 residues: CSVEWDPDTQYF. CDR3 DNA sequence: TGCAGCGTTGAATGGGACCCAGATACGCAGTATTTT.

J is TRBJ2-3 and V is TRBV29-1; 12 positions agree with TRBD2. The ends lost 8 bases at V and 0 bases at J; junction bases unmatched: 6. Germline V CDR1 and CDR2: SQVTM, ANQGSEA. CDR3 length: 15 residues. CDR3 in amino acids: CSFRGLAGSTDTQYF. The DNA for the CDR3 is TGCAGCTTCCGTGGACTAGCGGGGAGCACAGATACGCAGTATTTT.